One sample yielded the 26 T cell receptor beta chains listed below, sequenced in a study of OX40 agonist ivuxolimab in advanced cancers. This table comes from immunoSEQ multiplex PCR, and its TCRdb copy is limited to in-frame clones, with some not included. The sample carries about 77,000 clones, around nine tenths recorded once. Specimen: CD4+ or CD8+ T cells sorted from blood, collected in a trial of the OX40 agonist ivuxolimab. These receptors came from an adult with an advanced solid tumor such as melanoma, head and neck, liver or kidney cancer.

The rearrangement links TRBV28 to TRBJ2-3, with 14 positions matching TRBD2. Germline values: CDR1 MDHEN, CDR2 SYDVKM. This CDR3 spans 19 amino acids. V gave up 5 bases and J gave up 7 bases; unmatched junction bases: 17. The CDR3 sequence is CASSANAGTSGRRGHTQYF. CDR3 DNA sequence: TGTGCCAGCAGTGCTAACGCCGGGACTAGCGGGAGAAGAGGCCATACGCAGTATTTT.

The chain combines TRBV7-6 with TRBJ2-3; weak D call: TRBD2 (6 bases). Looked up from germline, CDR1 is SGHVS and CDR2 is FNYEAQ. The V end was cut by 5 bases, the J end by 0 bases, with 12 bases between. The CDR3 totals 15 residues. The CDR3 nucleotides are TGTGCCAGCAGCCTGGGACTCCAAAGCACAGATACGCAGTATTTT. Amino acids: CASSLGLQSTDTQYF.

The chain uses TRBV5-1 and TRBJ2-1, with TRBD2 identical over 10 bases. V shed 2 bases, J shed 6 bases, and the junction held 5 bases outside the gene matches. The V gene's germline CDR1 is SGHRS and CDR2 YFSETQ. The CDR3 totals 15 residues. For the CDR3, the DNA is TGCGCCAGCAGCTTATCCCTAGCGGGAGTCAATGAGCAGTTCTTC. Amino acid sequence: CASSLSLAGVNEQFF.

With regard to this clone: The same CDR3 also results from other DNA sequences found in this sample. The chain joins TRBV5-1 to TRBJ2-1, with a possible D match to TRBD2 (5 bases). V was pared by 0 bases and J by 0 bases, with 7 bases between. Germline V gives CDR1 SGHRS, CDR2 YFSETQ. The CDR3 has 15 amino acids. CDR3 residues: CASSLEGSSYNEQFF. The DNA for the CDR3 is TGCGCCAGCAGCTTGGAAGGGAGCTCCTACAATGAGCAGTTCTTC.

The V and J genes are TRBV7-2 and TRBJ1-2; no clear D. The CDR3 runs to 12 residues. Per germline, CDR1 SGHTA and CDR2 FQGNSA. The germline V and J ends were trimmed by 5 bases and 6 bases, with 10 bases remaining between them. The CDR3 loop reads CASSRGVNGYTF. For the CDR3, the DNA is TGTGCCAGCAGCCGAGGTGTAAATGGCTACACCTTC.

This clone was counted a few times. Other DNA sequences in this specimen translate into the identical CDR3. The chain links TRBV28 to TRBJ2-5; possible D gene TRBD1, 6 bases. This CDR3 contains 13 residues. The germline V gene encodes CDR1 MDHEN and CDR2 SYDVKM. With 2 bases removed from V and 5 bases from J, the gap between germline ends came to 9 bases. DNA for the CDR3: TGTGCCAGCAGTTTAGGGGGCACTGAGACCCAGTACTTC. It translates to CASSLGGTETQYF. The full variable domain, rest sourced from reference TRBV28 and TRBJ2-5, is DVKVTQSSRYLVKRTGEKVFLECVQDMDHENMFWYRQDPGLGLRLIYFSYDVKMKEKGDIPEGYSVSREKKERFSLILESASTNQTSMYLCASSLGGTETQYFGPGTRLLVL.

This clone was seen just once. V usage is TRBV19 and J usage is TRBJ2-1, with D possibly TRBD2 on 5 matching bases. CDR3 length: 18 amino acids. Germline V CDR1 and CDR2: LNHDA, SQIVND (reference sequence). V was cut by 0 bases and J by 3 bases, with 18 bases left in between. As DNA, the CDR3 is TGTGCCAGTAGTATAGATCAGGCGAGGACTGGGCTCTACAATGAGCAGTTCTTC. Encoded protein: CASSIDQARTGLYNEQFF.

This chain uses TRBV28 with TRBJ2-2; possible D gene TRBD2, 6 bases. V lost 6 bases and J lost 5, with 10 bases in between. This CDR3 is 13 amino acids long. The germline gives CDR1 MDHEN, CDR2 SYDVKM. CDR3 protein: CASRRTNTGELFF. The CDR3 DNA follows: TGTGCCAGCAGGCGGACTAATACCGGGGAGCTGTTTTTT. Full variable domain (rest looked up from reference TRBV28 and TRBJ2-2): DVKVTQSSRYLVKRTGEKVFLECVQDMDHENMFWYRQDPGLGLRLIYFSYDVKMKEKGDIPEGYSVSREKKERFSLILESASTNQTSMYLCASRRTNTGELFFGEGSRLTVL.

The CDR3 protein is CASSLFQTSGYQETQYF. CDR3 nucleotides: TGCGCCAGCAGCTTGTTTCAAACTAGCGGCTACCAAGAGACCCAGTACTTC. The chain employs TRBV5-1 and TRBJ2-5, with 8 positions matching TRBD2. V lost 1 base, J lost 0 bases, and 8 bases stayed unmatched. The CDR3 spans 17 residues. Germline CDR1 and CDR2: SGHRS and YFSETQ.

The chain joins TRBV10-3 to TRBJ1-1; D not resolved. V was shortened by 3 bases and J by 1 base, with 9 bases between the two germline ends. Germline values: CDR1 ENHRY, CDR2 SYGVKD. The CDR3 has 14 residues. The CDR3 DNA reads as TGTGCCATCAGTGAAACTCGGGGGAACACTGAAGCTTTCTTT. It translates to CAISETRGNTEAFF.

The CDR3 nucleotides read TGTGCCAGCAGCTTAGGTGTCGGCTATGGCTACACCTTC. Encoded protein: CASSLGVGYGYTF. The V and J genes are TRBV7-2 and TRBJ1-2, with D uncertain. V was cut by 1 base and J by 4 bases, with 7 bases left in between. Looked up from germline, CDR1 is SGHTA and CDR2 is FQGNSA. This CDR3 has 13 amino acids.

The chain employs TRBV28 and TRBJ2-3; D gene uncertain. V gave up 5 bases and J gave up 5 bases, with 14 bases separating them. Germline-derived CDR1 and CDR2 are MDHEN and SYDVKM. This CDR3 contains 14 residues. CDR3 in DNA: TGTGCCAGCAGTGCCAGCGCCTCCGGAGATACGCAGTATTTT. It codes for CASSASASGDTQYF.

V gene TRBV5-1 combines with J gene TRBJ2-1; 9 nucleotides align to TRBD2. The CDR3 runs 14 residues. Per the germline V gene, CDR1 is SGHRS and CDR2 is YFSETQ. The J segment lost 7 bases and the V segment lost 1 base, leaving 3 bases of the junction unmatched. DNA for the CDR3: TGCGCCAGCAGCTTGCCGGGACTAGCAAATGAGCAGTTCTTC. Its protein product is CASSLPGLANEQFF.

The genes are TRBV7-2 and TRBJ2-7; the D gene could be TRBD1 or TRBD2 (5 bases each). The CDR3 extends over 14 amino acids. Per germline, CDR1 SGHTA and CDR2 FQGNSA. V lost 5 bases, J lost 2 bases, and 13 bases lay in between. The CDR3 loop reads CASSVTGTTYEQYF. The CDR3 bases are TGTGCCAGCAGCGTAACCGGGACCACCTACGAGCAGTACTTC.

V gene TRBV28 combines with J gene TRBJ2-1; D unclear. The germline gives CDR1 MDHEN, CDR2 SYDVKM. V gave up 7 bases and J gave up 6 bases, with 19 bases separating them. This CDR3 is 15 amino acids long. CDR3 sequence (DNA): TGTGCCAGCAATCGGTGGAGCGTAGGTGGCAATGAGCAGTTCTTC. Translation: CASNRWSVGGNEQFF.

This chain joins TRBV7-9 and TRBJ2-5, with D maybe TRBD1 (6 bases). The ends were cut back, 1 base at V and 3 bases at J, with 12 bases in the middle. The CDR3 runs to 15 residues. The germline V gene encodes CDR1 SEHNR and CDR2 FQNEAQ (reference sequence). This CDR3 is CASSLGYREKETQYF. The CDR3, as DNA: TGTGCCAGCAGCTTAGGCTACAGGGAAAAAGAGACCCAGTACTTC.

The J gene is TRBJ2-1, the V gene TRBV6-1, with 8 bases identical to TRBD1. This CDR3 is built from 15 residues. With 6 bases clipped from V and 4 bases from J, the junction kept 8 bases outside the gene matches. Germline CDR1 and CDR2: MNHNS and SASEGT. The CDR3 DNA is TGTGCCAGCAGCCACCGGGACAGGATATACAATGAGCAGTTCTTC. It is translated as CASSHRDRIYNEQFF.

J is TRBJ1-1 and V is TRBV6-1, with D unresolved. Per the germline V gene, CDR1 is MNHNS and CDR2 is SASEGT. The CDR3 sequence is 11 residues long. The germline V and J ends were trimmed by 5 bases and 6 bases, with 7 bases remaining between them. The CDR3 DNA reads as TGTGCCAGCAGTTATGTCTCTGAAGCTTTCTTT. Translation gives CASSYVSEAFF.

The chain is built from TRBV5-1 and TRBJ2-7; no reliable D call. Germline assignment: CDR1 SGHRS and CDR2 YFSETQ. Deletions cut 3 bases from V and 6 bases from J, with 13 bases between. The CDR3 is made up of 13 amino acids. The CDR3 sequence is CASSYWSQGEQYF. CDR3 sequence (DNA): TGCGCCAGCAGCTACTGGAGTCAAGGCGAGCAGTACTTC.

The chain employs TRBV7-9 and TRBJ2-5, with TRBD2 matching over 7 bases. The J call may be faulty, since TRBJ2-7 better matches the DNA end. CDR3 length: 15 amino acids. Per the germline V gene, CDR1 is SEHNR and CDR2 is FQNEAQ (reference sequence). DNA for the CDR3: TGTGCCAGCAGCCACCTTAGCGGGTTCTCCTACGAGCAGTACTTC. Translation gives CASSHLSGFSYEQYF.

The chain's CDR3 is CASRATSYEQYF. CDR3 nucleotide sequence: TGTGCCAGCAGAGCGACTAGCTACGAGCAGTACTTC. The gene calls are TRBV2 and TRBJ2-7; D is possibly TRBD2 (6 bases). V was trimmed by 6 bases and J by 3 bases, leaving 9 bases between them. This CDR3 has 12 amino acids. Germline V gene data show CDR1 as SNHLY and CDR2 as FYNNEI. Full variable domain (outside the CDR3, taken from reference TRBV2 and TRBJ2-7): EPEVTQTPSHQVTQMGQEVILRCVPISNHLYFYWYRQILGQKVEFLVSFYNNEISEKSEIFDDQFSVERPDGSNFTLKIRSTKLEDSAMYFCASRATSYEQYFGPGTRLTVT.

The chain couples TRBV11-2 to TRBJ1-4, with D maybe TRBD1 (5 bases). The CDR3 length is 16 residues. Trimming left V 8 bases short and J 7 bases short, with 23 bases between. Germline CDR1 SGHAT, CDR2 FQNNGV. CDR3 protein: CASGGWGAQESEKLFF. The CDR3 bases are TGTGCCAGCGGGGGATGGGGAGCCCAAGAGTCTGAAAAACTGTTTTTT.

This clone showed up just once. This chain joins TRBV5-1 and TRBJ2-1; 10 bases line up with TRBD2. The trim removed 2 bases at V and 10 bases at J, leaving 12 bases unmatched. CDR1 is SGHRS and CDR2 is YFSETQ in the germline V gene. This CDR3 region has 16 residues. The CDR3 DNA sequence: TGCGCCAGCAGCTTCAGGGGTAAGGGACTAGCGCAAGAGCAGTTCTTC. Protein product: CASSFRGKGLAQEQFF.

The rearrangement uses TRBV12-5 and TRBJ2-2; 10 nucleotides match TRBD2. Unmatched junction bases numbered 8, after V lost 1 base and J lost 6 bases. Germline V lookup: CDR1 LGHNT, CDR2 FRNRAP. This CDR3 is 17 amino acids long. The CDR3, as DNA: TGTGCTAGTGGTTTGGGGCATCCGGGACTAGCGTCCGGGGAGCTGTTTTTT. Translation: CASGLGHPGLASGELFF. The full variable domain, in which reference TRBV12-5 and TRBJ2-2 provide the parts outside the CDR3, is DARVTQTPRHKVTEMGQEVTMRCQPILGHNTVFWYRQTMMQGLELLAYFRNRAPLDDSGMPKDRFSAEMPDATLATLKIQPSEPRDSAVYFCASGLGHPGLASGELFFGEGSRLTVL.

The rearrangement joins TRBV11-1 to TRBJ2-5, with TRBD2 matching 12 bases. The CDR3 covers 15 residues. V gave up 7 bases and J gave up 5 bases; unmatched junction bases: 8. Germline lookup yields CDR1 SGHAT and CDR2 FQDESV (reference sequence). The CDR3 region has the DNA TGTGCCAGCACCCTAGGGCTAGCGGGAGGGGAGACCCAGTACTTC. Amino acids: CASTLGLAGGETQYF.

The CDR3 loop reads CASSPNPSTNEKLFF. In nucleotides, the CDR3 is TGTGCCAGCAGCCCGAACCCTTCAACTAATGAAAAACTGTTTTTT. This sequence joins TRBV11-2 and TRBJ1-4; no definite D call. The CDR3 consists of 15 residues. V gave up 5 bases and J gave up 0 bases, with 10 bases separating them. Germline CDR1 SGHAT, CDR2 FQNNGV.